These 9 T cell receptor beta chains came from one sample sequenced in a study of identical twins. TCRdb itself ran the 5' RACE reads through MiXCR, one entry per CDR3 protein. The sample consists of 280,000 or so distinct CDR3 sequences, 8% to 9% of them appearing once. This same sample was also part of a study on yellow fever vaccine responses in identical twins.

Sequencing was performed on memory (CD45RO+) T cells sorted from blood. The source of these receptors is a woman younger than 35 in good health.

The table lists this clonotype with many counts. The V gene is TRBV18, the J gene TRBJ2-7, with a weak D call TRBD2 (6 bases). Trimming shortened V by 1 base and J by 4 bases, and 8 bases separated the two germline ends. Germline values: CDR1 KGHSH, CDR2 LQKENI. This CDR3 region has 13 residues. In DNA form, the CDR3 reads TGTGCCAGCTCACCACTCGGGAGTTACGAGCAGTACGTC. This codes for CASSPLGSYEQYV.

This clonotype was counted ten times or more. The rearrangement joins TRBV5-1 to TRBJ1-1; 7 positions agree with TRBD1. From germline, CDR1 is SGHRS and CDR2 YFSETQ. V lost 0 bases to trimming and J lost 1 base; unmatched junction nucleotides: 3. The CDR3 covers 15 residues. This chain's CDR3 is CASSLGRQGNTEAFF. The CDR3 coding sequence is TGCGCCAGCAGCTTGGGTCGACAGGGGAACACTGAAGCTTTCTTT. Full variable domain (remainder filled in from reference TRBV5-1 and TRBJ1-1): KAGVTQTPRYLIKTRGQQVTLSCSPISGHRSVSWYQQTPGQGLQFLFEYFSETQRNKGNFPGRFSGRQFSNSRSEMNVSTLELGDSALYLCASSLGRQGNTEAFFGQGTRLTVV.

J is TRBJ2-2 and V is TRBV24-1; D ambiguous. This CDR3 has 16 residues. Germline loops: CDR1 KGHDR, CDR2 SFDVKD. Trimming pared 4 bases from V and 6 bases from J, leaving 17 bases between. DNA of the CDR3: TGTGCCACCAGTGAACCCCGCGGTACGATACCCGGGGAGCTGTTTTTT. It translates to CATSEPRGTIPGELFF.

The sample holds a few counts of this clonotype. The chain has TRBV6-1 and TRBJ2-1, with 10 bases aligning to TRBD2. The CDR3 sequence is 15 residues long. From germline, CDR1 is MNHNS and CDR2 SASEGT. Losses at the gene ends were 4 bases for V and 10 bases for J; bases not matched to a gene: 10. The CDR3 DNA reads TGTGCCAGCAGTGTATCTAGCGGGAGTGTGGGAGAGCAGTTCTTC. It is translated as CASSVSSGSVGEQFF.

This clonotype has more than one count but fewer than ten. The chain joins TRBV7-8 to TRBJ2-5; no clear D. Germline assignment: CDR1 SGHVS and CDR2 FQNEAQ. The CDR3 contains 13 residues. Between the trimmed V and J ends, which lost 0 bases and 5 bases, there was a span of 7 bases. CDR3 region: CASSLAYLETQYF. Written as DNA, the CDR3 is TGTGCCAGCAGCTTAGCCTACTTGGAGACCCAGTACTTC.

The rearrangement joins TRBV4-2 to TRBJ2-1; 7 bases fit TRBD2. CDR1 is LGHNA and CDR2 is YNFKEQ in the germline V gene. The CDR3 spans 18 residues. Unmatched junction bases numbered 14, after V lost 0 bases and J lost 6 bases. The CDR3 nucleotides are TGTGCCAGCAGCCAAGATCTTTTTGGGGGGAGGGCCGTCAATGAGCAGTTCTTC. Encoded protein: CASSQDLFGGRAVNEQFF.

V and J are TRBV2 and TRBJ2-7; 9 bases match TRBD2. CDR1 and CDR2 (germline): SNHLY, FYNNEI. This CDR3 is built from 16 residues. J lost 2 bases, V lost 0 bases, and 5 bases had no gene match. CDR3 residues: CASSEALGLATYEQYF. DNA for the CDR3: TGTGCCAGCAGTGAAGCGCTGGGACTAGCAACCTACGAGCAGTACTTC.

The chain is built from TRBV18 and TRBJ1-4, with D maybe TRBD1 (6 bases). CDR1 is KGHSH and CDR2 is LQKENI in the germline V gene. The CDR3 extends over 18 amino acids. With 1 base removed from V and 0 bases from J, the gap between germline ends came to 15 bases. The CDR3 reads CASSPRSGRTATNEKLFF. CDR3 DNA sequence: TGTGCCAGCTCACCACGATCCGGTCGGACAGCAACTAATGAAAAACTGTTTTTT.

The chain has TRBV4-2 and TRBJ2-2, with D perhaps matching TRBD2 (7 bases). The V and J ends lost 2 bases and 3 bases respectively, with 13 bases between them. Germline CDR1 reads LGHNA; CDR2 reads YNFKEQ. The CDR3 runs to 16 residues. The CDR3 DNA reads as TGTGCCAGCAGCCAACCGGTAGGGGGGGACACCGGGGAGCTGTTTTTT. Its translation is CASSQPVGGDTGELFF.